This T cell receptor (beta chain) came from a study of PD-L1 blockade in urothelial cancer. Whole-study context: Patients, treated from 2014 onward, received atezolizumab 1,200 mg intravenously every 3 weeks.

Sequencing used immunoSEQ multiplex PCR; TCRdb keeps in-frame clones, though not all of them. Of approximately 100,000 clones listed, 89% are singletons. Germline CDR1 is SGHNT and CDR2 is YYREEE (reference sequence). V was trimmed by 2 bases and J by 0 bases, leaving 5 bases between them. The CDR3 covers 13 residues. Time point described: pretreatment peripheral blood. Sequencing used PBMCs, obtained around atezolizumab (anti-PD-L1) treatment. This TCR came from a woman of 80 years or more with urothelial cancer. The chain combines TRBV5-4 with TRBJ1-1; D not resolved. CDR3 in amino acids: CASSFDMNTEAFF. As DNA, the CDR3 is TGTGCCAGCAGCTTTGACATGAACACTGAAGCTTTCTTT.